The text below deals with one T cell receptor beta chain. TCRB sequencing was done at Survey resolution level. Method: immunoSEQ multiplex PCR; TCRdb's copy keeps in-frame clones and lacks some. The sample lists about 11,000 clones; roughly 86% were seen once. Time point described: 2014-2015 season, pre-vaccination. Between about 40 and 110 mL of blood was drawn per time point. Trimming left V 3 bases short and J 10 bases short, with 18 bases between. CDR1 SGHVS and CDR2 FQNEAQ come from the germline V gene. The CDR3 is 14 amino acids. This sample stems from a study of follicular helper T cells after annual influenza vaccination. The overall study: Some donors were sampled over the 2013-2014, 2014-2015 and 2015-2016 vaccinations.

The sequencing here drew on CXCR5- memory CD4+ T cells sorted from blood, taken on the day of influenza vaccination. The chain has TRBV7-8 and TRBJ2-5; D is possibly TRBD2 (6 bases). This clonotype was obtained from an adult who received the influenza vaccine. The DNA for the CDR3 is TGTGCCAGCAGCTTCTCTTCCGGGAGCGAGGGCCAGTACTTC. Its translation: CASSFSSGSEGQYF.